This is a list of T cell receptor beta chains from one sample in a study of cytomegalovirus exposure and HLA in healthy donors. Assay used: immunoSEQ multiplex PCR; TCRdb lists only in-frame clones, some missing. Here the sample spans some 40,000 clones, 74% being singletons. Material for sequencing was PBMCs. The receptors come from a young man in good health and CMV-seronegative. Both conserved end residues are part of each CDR3. Fields, in order: V gene, D gene, clone size, J gene, CDR3 protein, CDR3 DNA. A D gene is named only where the DNA matches it firmly. The size entry is marked missing in some rows and otherwise reads once, few, many or a size class.

v_gene: TRBV5-1
d_gene: TRBD2
abundance: -
j_gene: TRBJ2-7
CDR3aa: CASSLGAGGPCEQYF
CDR3nt: TGCGCCAGCAGCTTGGGGGCGGGAGGGCCTTGTGAGCAGTACTTC

v_gene: TRBV27
d_gene: TRBD1
abundance: -
j_gene: TRBJ2-7
CDR3aa: CASSSPFQGASYEQYF
CDR3nt: TGTGCCAGCAGCTCCCCCTTCCAGGGGGCATCCTACGAGCAGTACTTC

v_gene: TRBV4-1
d_gene: TRBD1
abundance: -
j_gene: TRBJ2-1
CDR3aa: CASSQGTGGFNEQFF
CDR3nt: TGCGCCAGCAGCCAGGGGACAGGGGGCTTCAATGAGCAGTTCTTC

v_gene: TRBV6-1
d_gene: TRBD1
abundance: -
j_gene: TRBJ2-7
CDR3aa: CASNGQGSEQYF
CDR3nt: TGTGCCAGCAACGGACAGGGGAGCGAGCAGTACTTC

v_gene: TRBV5-1
d_gene: -
abundance: -
j_gene: TRBJ2-7
CDR3aa: CASSSPGYEQYF
CDR3nt: TGCGCCAGCAGCTCCCCAGGCTATGAGCAGTACTTC

v_gene: TRBV6-1
d_gene: -
abundance: medium-sized
j_gene: TRBJ2-6
CDR3aa: CASSESGSGANVLTF
CDR3nt: TGTGCCAGCAGTGAATCGGGCTCTGGGGCCAACGTCCTGACTTTC

v_gene: TRBV11-3
d_gene: -
abundance: -
j_gene: TRBJ2-7
CDR3aa: CASGTPRGEQYF
CDR3nt: TGTGCCAGCGGGACTCCACGGGGAGAGCAGTACTTC

v_gene: TRBV7-9
d_gene: TRBD2
abundance: -
j_gene: TRBJ2-7
CDR3aa: CASSHKLEREGLSYEQYF
CDR3nt: TGTGCCAGCAGCCACAAGCTGGAGCGGGAGGGCCTCTCCTACGAGCAGTACTTC

v_gene: TRBV18
d_gene: -
abundance: -
j_gene: TRBJ2-5
CDR3aa: CASSPQGGETQYF
CDR3nt: TGTGCCAGCTCACCACAGGGCGGGGAGACCCAGTACTTC

v_gene: TRBV5-5
d_gene: TRBD2
abundance: once
j_gene: TRBJ2-5
CDR3aa: CASSGGRARLETQYF
CDR3nt: TGTGCCAGCTCGGGCGGGAGGGCCCGATTAGAGACCCAGTACTTC

v_gene: TRBV27
d_gene: -
abundance: -
j_gene: TRBJ1-5
CDR3aa: CASSLRAGQNSNQPQHF
CDR3nt: TGTGCCAGCAGTTTAAGAGCCGGACAAAATAGCAATCAGCCCCAGCATTTT

v_gene: TRBV15
d_gene: -
abundance: -
j_gene: TRBJ1-2
CDR3aa: CATSRGGGANYGYTF
CDR3nt: TGTGCCACCAGCAGAGGGGGGGGAGCTAACTATGGCTACACCTTC

v_gene: TRBV19
d_gene: -
abundance: once
j_gene: TRBJ2-1
CDR3aa: CASSITLASSYNEQFF
CDR3nt: TGTGCCAGTAGCATAACTCTAGCTAGCTCCTACAATGAGCAGTTCTTC

v_gene: TRBV7-2
d_gene: -
abundance: -
j_gene: TRBJ2-6
CDR3aa: CASSLYTFLSGANVLTF
CDR3nt: TGTGCCAGCAGCTTATATACGTTCCTATCTGGGGCCAACGTCCTGACTTTC

v_gene: TRBV10-3
d_gene: -
abundance: -
j_gene: TRBJ2-3
CDR3aa: CAISESNLEPSTDTQYF
CDR3nt: TGTGCCATCAGTGAGTCCAACTTAGAACCTAGCACAGATACGCAGTATTTT

v_gene: TRBV18
d_gene: -
abundance: -
j_gene: TRBJ2-5
CDR3aa: CASSPPGRSRVDQETQYF
CDR3nt: TGTGCCAGCTCACCTCCCGGAAGGAGTCGGGTAGATCAAGAGACCCAGTACTTC

v_gene: TRBV6-5
d_gene: TRBD2
abundance: -
j_gene: TRBJ2-1
CDR3aa: CASSPTSGSYNEQFF
CDR3nt: TGTGCCAGCAGTCCCACTAGCGGGTCTTACAATGAGCAGTTCTTC

v_gene: TRBV5-1
d_gene: -
abundance: -
j_gene: TRBJ2-7
CDR3aa: CASSQVGYEQYF
CDR3nt: TGCGCCAGCAGTCAGGTGGGTTACGAGCAGTACTTC

v_gene: TRBV6-6
d_gene: -
abundance: -
j_gene: TRBJ1-5
CDR3aa: CASSYSPGDSNQPQHF
CDR3nt: TGTGCCAGCAGTTACTCGCCCGGGGATAGCAATCAGCCCCAGCATTTT

v_gene: TRBV12-5
d_gene: -
abundance: -
j_gene: TRBJ1-6
CDR3aa: CASGLVRWCGASGNSPLHF
CDR3nt: TGTGCTAGTGGTTTGGTAAGGTGGTGTGGCGCCTCGGGAAATTCACCCCTCCACTTT

v_gene: TRBV28
d_gene: -
abundance: few
j_gene: TRBJ1-5
CDR3aa: CASSTPWADSNQPQHF
CDR3nt: TGTGCCAGCAGCACCCCGTGGGCAGATAGCAATCAGCCCCAGCATTTT

v_gene: TRBV27
d_gene: -
abundance: -
j_gene: TRBJ2-5
CDR3aa: CTSSFGTRGRETQYF
CDR3nt: TGTACCAGCAGTTTTGGGACTCGGGGTAGAGAGACCCAGTACTTC

v_gene: TRBV6-1
d_gene: TRBD2
abundance: few
j_gene: TRBJ2-7
CDR3aa: CASSEARGSSYEQYF
CDR3nt: TGTGCCAGCAGTGAAGCGCGGGGGAGCTCCTACGAGCAGTACTTC

v_gene: TRBV7-8
d_gene: TRBD1
abundance: -
j_gene: TRBJ1-1
CDR3aa: CASSSRTGQAEAFF
CDR3nt: TGTGCCAGCAGCTCACGGACAGGGCAGGCTGAAGCTTTCTTT

v_gene: TRBV27
d_gene: TRBD2
abundance: -
j_gene: TRBJ2-7
CDR3aa: CASRTLGLAGWESSYEQYF
CDR3nt: TGTGCCAGCAGGACACTGGGACTAGCGGGATGGGAGAGCTCCTACGAGCAGTACTTC

v_gene: TRBV9
d_gene: TRBD2
abundance: -
j_gene: TRBJ2-1
CDR3aa: CASSPDSGTMWEQFF
CDR3nt: TGTGCCAGCAGCCCCGATAGCGGGACTATGTGGGAGCAGTTCTTC

v_gene: TRBV4-1
d_gene: TRBD1
abundance: -
j_gene: TRBJ1-5
CDR3aa: CASSQDFTGGNQPQHF
CDR3nt: TGCGCCAGCAGCCAAGATTTCACAGGGGGGAATCAGCCCCAGCATTTT

v_gene: TRBV11-2
d_gene: -
abundance: -
j_gene: TRBJ2-7
CDR3aa: CASSLVPTSYEQYF
CDR3nt: TGTGCCAGCAGCTTAGTTCCGACTTCCTACGAGCAGTACTTC

v_gene: TRBV28
d_gene: -
abundance: -
j_gene: TRBJ1-1
CDR3aa: CASSLGGLDAFF
CDR3nt: TGTGCCAGCAGTTTAGGGGGGTTGGACGCTTTCTTT